Presented here are 32 T cell receptor beta chains from one specimen sequenced in a study of cytomegalovirus exposure and HLA in healthy donors. The PCR ran on 60 Vbeta and 13 Jbeta primers. Sequenced by immunoSEQ multiplex PCR; TCRdb stores in-frame clones only, minus some. The sample contains around 110,000 clones, roughly 70% of which appear only once. Sequencing used PBMCs. These receptors came from a man aged 25-45 years in good health and CMV-seropositive.

The chain is built from TRBV4-3 and TRBJ1-4; a possible D gene is TRBD1 (5 bases). Per germline, CDR1 LGHNA and CDR2 YSLEER. The CDR3 runs to 18 residues. With 0 bases removed from V and 9 bases from J, the gap between germline ends came to 23 bases. CDR3 DNA: TGCGCCAGCAGCCAAGACCGGCAGGGATGGGCCGCGATGCAAAAACTGTTTTTT. Its protein product is CASSQDRQGWAAMQKLFF.

The chain joins TRBV28 to TRBJ2-2; 9 bases match TRBD1. The V gene's germline CDR1 is MDHEN and CDR2 SYDVKM. Trimming at V came to 6 bases and at J to 11 bases, leaving 13 bases not matched to a gene. The CDR3 is made up of 15 amino acids. CDR3 nucleotides: TGTGCCAGCAGAAAGAAGGGACAGGGAATGGGTGAGCTGTTTTTT. Translation: CASRKKGQGMGELFF. The variable domain in full, completed from reference TRBV28 and TRBJ2-2, reads DVKVTQSSRYLVKRTGEKVFLECVQDMDHENMFWYRQDPGLGLRLIYFSYDVKMKEKGDIPEGYSVSREKKERFSLILESASTNQTSMYLCASRKKGQGMGELFFGEGSRLTVL.

This chain connects TRBV28 to TRBJ2-7; TRBD1 is a possible D gene (5 bases). Germline V CDR1 and CDR2: MDHEN, SYDVKM. The CDR3 spans 11 residues. The CDR3 nucleotides read TGTGCCAGCAGTTCCCCCCAGGGTACCCTTGTC. It translates to CASSSPQGTLV.

The chain uses TRBV11-3 and TRBJ1-2, with 8 bases fitting TRBD1. Trimming at V came to 3 bases and at J to 3 bases, leaving 3 bases not matched to a gene. Germline CDR1 SGHNT, CDR2 YENEEA. The CDR3 has 14 amino acids. CDR3 sequence (DNA): TGTGCCAGCAGCTTTCAGGGGGCTGACTATGGCTACACCTTC. It yields the protein CASSFQGADYGYTF.

This clone was counted only a few times. The chain carries TRBV29-1 and TRBJ2-3, with a possible D match to TRBD1 (6 bases). CDR1 and CDR2 (germline): SQVTM, ANQGSEA. The CDR3 extends over 10 amino acids. V gave up 5 bases and J gave up 12 bases, with 12 bases separating them. In DNA, the CDR3 is TGCAGCGTTCAGAGGACAGTTCAGTATTTT. This gives the protein CSVQRTVQYF.

This clone came up once. V is TRBV5-1 and J is TRBJ1-2, with 8 bases that match TRBD1. Germline CDR1 and CDR2: SGHRS and YFSETQ. Unmatched junction bases numbered 4, after V lost 2 bases and J lost 4 bases. The CDR3 covers 14 residues. CDR3 sequence (DNA): TGCGCCAGCAGCTTAAGTACAGGGGGCTATGGCTACACCTTC. Protein product: CASSLSTGGYGYTF.

This clone has only a few counts. Here the CDR3 DNA reads TGTGCCAGCAGTTCAACAGTCCCCACGAACTATGGCTACACCTTC. Translation: CASSSTVPTNYGYTF. This rearrangement joins TRBV28 to TRBJ1-2; D is unresolved. V dropped 4 bases and J dropped 2 bases, with 14 bases sitting between them. Germline loops: CDR1 MDHEN, CDR2 SYDVKM. This CDR3 is 15 amino acids long.

The chain joins TRBV9 to TRBJ2-3; TRBD1 might be the D (6 bases). Between the trimmed V and J ends, which lost 0 bases and 3 bases, there was a span of 8 bases. The germline CDR1 and CDR2 sequences are SGDLS and YYNGEE. The CDR3 is made up of 14 amino acids. The CDR3 here is CASSVDQGTDTQYF. The CDR3 DNA follows: TGTGCCAGCAGCGTAGACCAGGGGACAGATACGCAGTATTTT.

In nucleotides, the CDR3 is TGTGCCACTACAGGCGGGGGGACCACAGATACGCAGTATTTT. The encoded protein is CATTGGGTTDTQYF. The chain is built from TRBV13 and TRBJ2-3; the match to TRBD2 covers 8 bases. The CDR3 runs to 14 residues. J was trimmed by 2 bases and V by 10 bases; bases with no gene match: 8. Germline loops: CDR1 PRHDT, CDR2 FYEKMQ (reference sequence).

This chain connects TRBV19 to TRBJ2-6, with TRBD1 matching over 11 bases. J lost 0 bases, V lost 7 bases, and 5 bases had no gene match. Germline CDR1 reads LNHDA; CDR2 reads SQIVND (reference sequence). This CDR3 is built from 17 residues. CDR3 sequence reads: CASTGQGGLSGANVLTF. CDR3 coding DNA: TGTGCCAGTACGGGACAGGGGGGTCTCTCTGGGGCCAACGTCCTGACTTTC.

There are a few counts of this clone. The V call is TRBV25-1, the J call TRBJ1-1; 8 bases are a match to TRBD1. There are 14 residues in the CDR3. CDR1 is MGHDK, CDR2 SYGVNS, per germline. Trimming took 7 bases from V and 0 from J; bases not matched to a gene: 4. CDR3 sequence: CASTETGVNTEAFF. In DNA, the CDR3 is TGTGCCAGCACGGAGACAGGGGTGAACACTGAAGCTTTCTTT.

This clone was counted a few times. In nucleotides, the CDR3 is TGCGCCAGCAGCTTGGTGGACAGGGGGGGCACCGGGGAGCTGTTTTTT. Amino acids: CASSLVDRGGTGELFF. This sequence joins TRBV5-1 and TRBJ2-2; 10 nucleotides line up with TRBD1. In germline, CDR1 is SGHRS, CDR2 YFSETQ. The CDR3 contains 16 residues. Trimming cost V 0 bases and J 4 bases; bases outside gene matches: 3.

The rearrangement uses TRBV5-6 and TRBJ1-5; D might be TRBD1 (6 bases). Trimming cost V 1 base and J 3 bases, with 14 bases left between them. This CDR3 is built from 16 residues. The germline CDR1 and CDR2 sequences are SGHDT and YYEEEE. The CDR3, as DNA: TGTGCCAGCAGCTTGTATACAGGGAGTATCAATCAGCCCCAGCATTTT. Its translation: CASSLYTGSINQPQHF.

CDR3 sequence: CASRTSPGRQGVPPLHF. In DNA, the CDR3 is TGTGCCAGTAGGACCTCACCGGGGAGGCAGGGGGTACCACCCCTCCACTTT. The chain combines TRBV19 with TRBJ1-6, with 7 nucleotides matching TRBD1. CDR3 size: 17 residues. V shed 6 bases, J shed 11 bases, and the junction held 19 bases outside the gene matches. Germline loops: CDR1 LNHDA, CDR2 SQIVND (reference sequence).

The V call is TRBV19, the J call TRBJ1-5; TRBD1 is a possible D gene (5 bases). Germline-derived CDR1 and CDR2 are LNHDA and SQIVND (reference sequence). The CDR3 has 18 residues. V was shortened by 0 bases and J by 4 bases, with 19 bases between the two germline ends. The CDR3 sequence is CASSIDRGKGEGNQPQHF. CDR3 nucleotides: TGTGCCAGTAGTATAGATCGAGGTAAAGGGGAAGGGAATCAGCCCCAGCATTTT.

DNA of the CDR3: TGTGCCAGCAGTTTAACGTTGGCAGCCAGGGGTCACGAGCAGTACTTC. Protein product: CASSLTLAARGHEQYF. The V call is TRBV27, the J call TRBJ2-5, with D possibly being TRBD1 (6 bases). The DNA end lines up better with TRBJ2-7; the J call may be wrong. This CDR3 has 16 residues. Germline CDR1 and CDR2: MNHEY and SMNVEV (reference sequence).

A few counts support this clone. J is TRBJ2-1 and V is TRBV4-1; TRBD2 matches at 11 bases. Germline values: CDR1 MGHRA, CDR2 YSYEKL. V trimming: 4 bases; J trimming: 6 bases; junction bases outside the gene matches: 5. CDR3 length: 15 residues. Here the CDR3 reads CASSPLAGGLNEQFF. The CDR3 DNA follows: TGCGCCAGCAGCCCCTTAGCGGGAGGGCTCAATGAGCAGTTCTTC.

The V and J genes are TRBV5-1 and TRBJ2-5; 7 nucleotides agree with TRBD1. The CDR3 has 13 amino acids. Losses at the gene ends were 7 bases for V and 1 base for J; bases not matched to a gene: 4. Germline CDR1 SGHRS, CDR2 YFSETQ. CDR3 sequence reads: CASAWDSQETQYF. The CDR3 nucleotides are TGCGCCAGCGCTTGGGACAGCCAAGAGACCCAGTACTTC.

This clone turned up a few times. This sequence joins TRBV4-1 and TRBJ2-1; 9 nucleotides match TRBD1. J was trimmed by 7 bases and V by 4 bases; bases with no gene match: 8. This CDR3 has 15 residues. In germline, CDR1 is MGHRA, CDR2 YSYEKL. CDR3 region: CASSPQGTGLNEQFF. In DNA, the CDR3 is TGCGCCAGCAGCCCCCAAGGGACAGGGCTGAATGAGCAGTTCTTC.

The V call is TRBV10-3, the J call TRBJ1-1; 9 bases map to TRBD1. Germline lookup yields CDR1 ENHRY and CDR2 SYGVKD. Trimming took 4 bases from V and 6 from J; bases not matched to a gene: 15. The CDR3 runs to 17 residues. CDR3 nucleotides: TGTGCCATCAGTGTTGTCCCGGGACAGGGAATCGGCTCTGAAGCTTTCTTT. Translating it yields CAISVVPGQGIGSEAFF.

This clone was observed a handful of times. This chain joins TRBV30 and TRBJ1-1; the match to TRBD1 covers 7 bases. The CDR3 contains 15 residues. Trimming removed 0 bases from V and 2 bases from J; junction bases left unmatched: 6. Per germline, CDR1 GTSNPN and CDR2 SVGIG (reference sequence). This CDR3 is CAWSVTGVPNTEAFF. CDR3 in DNA: TGTGCCTGGAGTGTAACAGGGGTACCCAACACTGAAGCTTTCTTT.

This rearrangement joins TRBV7-2 to TRBJ2-5; D gene unclear. Between the trimmed V and J ends, which lost 4 bases and 5 bases, there was a span of 8 bases. Germline loops: CDR1 SGHTA, CDR2 FQGNSA. The CDR3 contains 12 residues. DNA for the CDR3: TGTGCCAGCAGCTCGAGCTGGGAGACCCAGTACTTC. Its translation is CASSSSWETQYF.

The chain carries TRBV7-3 and TRBJ2-3, with 12 bases identical to TRBD1. This CDR3 has 16 residues. Germline V gene data show CDR1 as SGHTA and CDR2 as FQGTGA. Trimming took 4 bases from V and 4 from J; bases not matched to a gene: 6. CDR3 nucleotides: TGTGCCAGCAGCTCCGGGACAGGGGGCAGGTCAGATACGCAGTATTTT. The encoded protein is CASSSGTGGRSDTQYF.

This chain joins TRBV11-3 and TRBJ2-1; 8 positions match TRBD1. Germline V gene sequence: CDR1 SGHNT, CDR2 YENEEA. With 2 bases clipped from V and 4 bases from J, the junction kept 7 bases outside the gene matches. The CDR3 spans 16 residues. CDR3 protein: CASSLRTTGGYNEQFF. The CDR3 nucleotides are TGTGCCAGCAGCTTAAGGACTACAGGGGGATACAATGAGCAGTTCTTC. The whole variable domain, remainder taken from reference TRBV11-3 and TRBJ2-1, is EAGVVQSPRYKIIEKKQPVAFWCNPISGHNTLYWYLQNLGQGPELLIRYENEEAVDDSQLPKDRFSAERLKGVDSTLKIQPAELGDSAVYLCASSLRTTGGYNEQFFGPGTRLTVL.

This clone has a handful of counts. Germline is not matched at one junction end, which may reflect a read error. The J gene is TRBJ2-1, the V gene TRBV7-7; the D is unclear. This CDR3 comprises 13 residues. CDR1 and CDR2 (germline): SSHAT, FNYEAQ (reference sequence). CDR3 sequence: CASSLAETHEQFF. The CDR3 nucleotides are TGTGCTAGCAGCTTAGCTGAGACACATGAGCAGTTCTTC.

The rearrangement uses TRBV27 and TRBJ2-3; TRBD2 agrees at 10 bases. With 3 bases clipped from V and 6 bases from J, the junction kept 12 bases outside the gene matches. Germline V CDR1 and CDR2: MNHEY, SMNVEV (reference sequence). The length of the CDR3 is 17 residues. CDR3 protein: CASSFSALAGVGDTQYF. The CDR3 bases are TGTGCCAGCAGTTTCTCAGCGCTAGCGGGGGTCGGGGATACGCAGTATTTT.

The J gene is TRBJ1-2, the V gene TRBV4-3; a possible D gene is TRBD1 (6 bases). The CDR3 sequence is 15 residues long. V was trimmed by 0 bases and J by 4 bases, leaving 12 bases between them. Germline V gene lookup returns CDR1 LGHNA and CDR2 YSLEER. The CDR3 nucleotides read TGCGCCAGCAGCCAAGATGGGAGACAGGCCTATGGCTACACCTTC. This codes for CASSQDGRQAYGYTF.

The genes are TRBV5-6 and TRBJ1-2; D unclear. There are 13 residues in the CDR3. V was clipped by 4 bases and J by 2 bases, with 9 bases between them. Germline CDR1 is SGHDT and CDR2 is YYEEEE. CDR3 sequence (DNA): TGTGCCAGCAGCGGTCAGTCGAACTATGGCTACACCTTC. It is translated as CASSGQSNYGYTF.

Only a few counts were recorded for this clone. This rearrangement joins TRBV15 to TRBJ2-7; tentative D call: TRBD2 (5 bases). The CDR3 is 22 residues long. V lost 0 bases to trimming and J lost 0 bases, with 30 bases between them. In germline, CDR1 is LNHNV, CDR2 YYDKDF (reference sequence). The CDR3 coding sequence is TGTGCCACCAGCAGAGATCCATTTGTGGTCGGGCTAGCCGTCCGGGACTCCTACGAGCAGTACTTC. Protein sequence: CATSRDPFVVGLAVRDSYEQYF.

The V gene is TRBV9, the J gene TRBJ2-7; D perhaps matches TRBD1 (6 bases). Looked up from germline, CDR1 is SGDLS and CDR2 is YYNGEE. The CDR3 sequence is 15 residues long. Trimming removed 4 bases from V and 4 bases from J, with 18 bases in between. The CDR3 DNA sequence: TGTGCCAGCAGCCAAACAGGGTTAGACCTTTACGAGCAGTACTTC. It codes for CASSQTGLDLYEQYF. The full variable domain, rest sourced from reference TRBV9 and TRBJ2-7, is DSGVTQTPKHLITATGQRVTLRCSPRSGDLSVYWYQQSLDQGLQFLIQYYNGEERAKGNILERFSAQQFPDLHSELNLSSLELGDSALYFCASSQTGLDLYEQYFGPGTRLTVT.

V and J are TRBV5-4 and TRBJ2-1, with 9 bases that match TRBD1. This CDR3 has 15 amino acids. CDR1 SGHNT and CDR2 YYREEE come from the germline V gene (reference sequence). Losses at the gene ends were 0 bases for V and 8 bases for J; bases not matched to a gene: 6. Written as DNA, the CDR3 is TGTGCCAGCAGCTTGGCCGGGACAGGGAGGTATGAGCAGTTCTTC. Residues: CASSLAGTGRYEQFF.

This clone was recorded only once. The CDR3 DNA follows: TGCGCCAGCAGCCAAGCGACTAGCGGGGGGGCGTCCTACAATGAGCAGTTCTTC. It specifies CASSQATSGGASYNEQFF. The chain combines TRBV4-1 with TRBJ2-1; 14 bases fit TRBD2. Germline V gene sequence: CDR1 MGHRA, CDR2 YSYEKL. After removal of 1 base from V and 1 base from J, the junction contained 3 bases not matched to a gene. The length of the CDR3 is 18 residues.